These T cell receptor beta chains were read from a single sample in a study of beta chain features in type 1 diabetes. Produced via immunoSEQ multiplex PCR; TCRdb's table is partial and in-frame only. Here the sample spans some 190,000 clones, 6.5% to 8.5% being singletons. Material for sequencing was central memory CD4+ T cells from blood. Source of these receptors: a young man with type 1 diabetes. Each CDR3 is given with its conserved first and last residue. The order of the fields is J gene, CDR3 length, clone size, V gene, D gene, CDR3 protein, CDR3 DNA. The D gene is left open where the match is weak. Clone size is shown for a subset of rows, as once, few, many or a class of expanded clone.

J: TRBJ2-1
length: 15
size: .
V: TRBV7-9
D: .
CDR3: CASSLRGSSYNEQFF
DNA: TGTGCCAGCAGCTTAAGGGGGAGCTCCTACAATGAGCAGTTCTTC

J: TRBJ2-1
length: 16
size: few
V: TRBV5-4
D: TRBD2
CDR3: CASTSSTSGLYNEQFF
DNA: TGTGCCAGCACCTCTTCCACTAGCGGGCTATACAATGAGCAGTTCTTC

J: TRBJ1-2
length: 16
size: few
V: TRBV19
D: TRBD1
CDR3: CASRMDRGRIGYGYTF
DNA: TGTGCCAGTCGAATGGACAGGGGCCGGATAGGCTATGGCTACACCTTC

J: TRBJ2-3
length: 16
size: few
V: TRBV15
D: .
CDR3: CATSRDQGRGTDTQYF
DNA: TGTGCCACCAGCAGAGATCAGGGGAGAGGCACAGATACGCAGTATTTT

J: TRBJ2-5
length: 15
size: .
V: TRBV11-2
D: TRBD1
CDR3: CASGPTGSLEETQYF
DNA: TGTGCCAGCGGACCGACAGGGTCATTGGAAGAGACCCAGTACTTC

J: TRBJ2-7
length: 13
size: .
V: TRBV28
D: .
CDR3: CASSLFGSSKQYF
DNA: TGTGCCAGCAGTTTGTTCGGTTCAAGCAAGCAGTACTTC

J: TRBJ2-3
length: 15
size: .
V: TRBV10-3
D: TRBD1
CDR3: CAISWTGISTDTQYF
DNA: TGTGCCATCAGCTGGACAGGGATTAGCACAGATACGCAGTATTTT

J: TRBJ1-1
length: 13
size: .
V: TRBV30
D: TRBD1
CDR3: CAWSRQGGTEAFF
DNA: TGTGCCTGGAGCAGACAGGGGGGCACTGAAGCTTTCTTT

J: TRBJ1-5
length: 14
size: .
V: TRBV5-1
D: .
CDR3: CASSLGQAGQPQHF
DNA: TGCGCCAGCAGCTTGGGTCAGGCGGGGCAGCCCCAGCATTTT

J: TRBJ2-3
length: 15
size: many
V: TRBV29-1
D: .
CDR3: CSVVDRGLSTDTQYF
DNA: TGCAGCGTTGTGGATCGAGGGCTGAGCACAGATACGCAGTATTTT

J: TRBJ2-7
length: 15
size: many
V: TRBV28
D: TRBD2
CDR3: CASSYAVGSGRTPDF
DNA: TGTGCCAGCAGTTACGCCGTGGGTAGCGGGAGAACTCCGGACTTC

J: TRBJ2-3
length: 13
size: .
V: TRBV5-1
D: TRBD1
CDR3: CASSPDTQDRVDF
DNA: TGCGCCAGCAGCCCCGACACCCAGGACAGGGTGGATTTT

J: TRBJ1-2
length: 13
size: few
V: TRBV19
D: .
CDR3: CASGGGAGYGYTF
DNA: TGTGCCAGTGGCGGGGGAGCAGGCTATGGCTACACCTTC

J: TRBJ2-7
length: 13
size: few
V: TRBV2
D: TRBD1
CDR3: CAGTRDRAYEQYF
DNA: TGTGCCGGAACCCGGGACAGGGCCTACGAGCAGTACTTC

J: TRBJ1-2
length: 14
size: few
V: TRBV7-2
D: .
CDR3: CASSLKSGGTGYTF
DNA: TGTGCCAGCAGCTTAAAGTCGGGGGGCACGGGCTACACCTTC

J: TRBJ2-7
length: 18
size: few
V: TRBV27
D: TRBD2
CDR3: CASRGITTGTSVSYEQYF
DNA: TGTGCCAGCAGGGGGATAACCACCGGGACTAGCGTATCCTACGAGCAGTACTTC

J: TRBJ2-7
length: 14
size: many
V: TRBV29-1
D: TRBD1
CDR3: CSASQTGVADEQYF
DNA: TGCAGCGCTTCACAGACAGGGGTTGCAGACGAGCAGTACTTC

J: TRBJ1-2
length: 13
size: few
V: TRBV2
D: .
CDR3: CASSDVTGRRYTF
DNA: TGTGCCAGCAGTGATGTTACAGGACGTCGCTACACCTTC

J: TRBJ1-4
length: 13
size: .
V: TRBV4-3
D: .
CDR3: CASSQDLGGTLFF
DNA: TGCGCCAGCAGCCAAGATTTGGGGGGTACTCTGTTTTTT

J: TRBJ1-4
length: 14
size: .
V: TRBV13
D: .
CDR3: CASSLKGAGEKLFF
DNA: TGTGCCAGCAGCTTAAAAGGGGCCGGTGAAAAACTGTTTTTT

J: TRBJ1-1
length: 15
size: .
V: TRBV5-1
D: TRBD1
CDR3: CASSISGTGNTEAFF
DNA: TGCGCCAGCAGCATATCAGGGACAGGGAACACTGAAGCTTTCTTT

J: TRBJ2-2
length: 13
size: many
V: TRBV15
D: .
CDR3: CAAGPRGIGELFF
DNA: TGTGCCGCCGGCCCGCGAGGGATCGGGGAGCTGTTTTTT

J: TRBJ2-3
length: 12
size: .
V: TRBV9
D: TRBD2
CDR3: CASSPEREPQYF
DNA: TGTGCCAGCAGCCCTGAGCGGGAGCCGCAGTATTTT

J: TRBJ2-3
length: 16
size: .
V: TRBV5-1
D: .
CDR3: CASSLGDAGGTDTQYF
DNA: TGCGCCAGCAGCTTGGGGGACGCAGGGGGCACAGATACGCAGTATTTT

J: TRBJ2-3
length: 15
size: .
V: TRBV28
D: TRBD1
CDR3: CASSLIQGSTDTQYF
DNA: TGTGCCAGCAGTTTAATACAGGGGAGCACAGATACGCAGTATTTT

J: TRBJ1-2
length: 15
size: few
V: TRBV7-9
D: .
CDR3: CASSDGGGGSYGYTF
DNA: TGTGCCAGCAGCGACGGGGGGGGCGGCAGCTATGGCTACACCTTC

J: TRBJ2-1
length: 15
size: .
V: TRBV5-4
D: .
CDR3: CASSLDGSGGGEQFF
DNA: TGTGCCAGCAGCTTGGATGGGTCGGGGGGCGGTGAGCAGTTCTTC

J: TRBJ2-3
length: 15
size: few
V: TRBV11-2
D: TRBD2
CDR3: CASSDRGGRPDTQYF
DNA: TGTGCCAGCAGCGATAGGGGCGGGAGGCCAGATACGCAGTATTTT

J: TRBJ1-5
length: 16
size: few
V: TRBV18
D: .
CDR3: CASSPKEADSNQPQHF
DNA: TGTGCCAGCTCACCAAAGGAGGCGGATAGCAATCAGCCCCAGCATTTT

J: TRBJ1-2
length: 15
size: many
V: TRBV19
D: TRBD1
CDR3: CASSFGQGLSYGYTF
DNA: TGTGCCAGTAGTTTCGGACAGGGCCTTTCCTATGGCTACACCTTC

J: TRBJ2-4
length: 17
size: .
V: TRBV7-9
D: .
CDR3: CASSPAATQGAKNIQYF
DNA: TGTGCCAGCAGCCCCGCAGCCACCCAGGGTGCCAAAAACATTCAGTACTTC

J: TRBJ2-6
length: 16
size: .
V: TRBV15
D: .
CDR3: CAISQGLLAGANVLTF
DNA: TGTGCCATCAGTCAGGGGCTCCTTGCTGGGGCCAACGTCCTGACTTTC

J: TRBJ1-2
length: 14
size: .
V: TRBV28
D: .
CDR3: CASRAPIGVRGYTF
DNA: TGTGCCAGCAGGGCCCCCATCGGGGTCCGCGGCTACACCTTC

J: TRBJ2-2
length: 14
size: few
V: TRBV19
D: .
CDR3: CASSMEGYGGELFF
DNA: TGTGCCAGTAGTATGGAGGGGTATGGCGGGGAGCTGTTTTTT

J: TRBJ2-5
length: 20
size: .
V: TRBV9
D: .
CDR3: CASSLRLPGPGLAIQETQYF
DNA: TGTGCCAGCAGCCTTCGACTTCCGGGACCTGGTCTAGCGATCCAAGAGACCCAGTACTTC

J: TRBJ2-2
length: 17
size: .
V: TRBV9
D: .
CDR3: CASSVAGNRGNTGELFF
DNA: TGTGCCAGCAGCGTAGCGGGGAACCGCGGGAACACCGGGGAGCTGTTTTTT

J: TRBJ2-7
length: 12
size: many
V: TRBV7-2
D: .
CDR3: CASSSQGYEQYF
DNA: TGTGCCAGCAGCTCCCAGGGCTACGAGCAGTACTTC

J: TRBJ2-1
length: 14
size: .
V: TRBV7-2
D: .
CDR3: CASSPRTAVNEQFF
DNA: TGTGCCAGCAGCCCCAGGACAGCGGTCAATGAGCAGTTCTTC

J: TRBJ1-5
length: 16
size: .
V: TRBV15
D: TRBD1
CDR3: CATSRSRTGGNQPQHF
DNA: TGTGCCACCAGCAGGAGCCGGACAGGGGGCAATCAGCCCCAGCATTTT

J: TRBJ2-5
length: 16
size: .
V: TRBV7-8
D: .
CDR3: CASSLGGGLYQETQYF
DNA: TGTGCCAGCAGCTTAGGGGGAGGACTGTACCAAGAGACCCAGTACTTC

J: TRBJ2-7
length: 17
size: few
V: TRBV7-2
D: TRBD2
CDR3: CASSRTSGGAIPYEQYF
DNA: TGTGCCAGCAGCCGTACTAGCGGGGGGGCTATACCCTACGAGCAGTACTTC

J: TRBJ2-3
length: 12
size: many
V: TRBV7-6
D: .
CDR3: CASSLQQDTQYF
DNA: TGTGCCAGCAGCTTACAACAGGATACGCAGTATTTT

J: TRBJ2-3
length: 12
size: .
V: TRBV6-5
D: .
CDR3: CASRTQGNTQYF
DNA: TGTGCCAGCAGAACACAGGGAAATACGCAGTATTTT

J: TRBJ1-2
length: 13
size: .
V: TRBV28
D: .
CDR3: CASRDSAGYGYTF
DNA: TGTGCCAGCCGCGACAGCGCTGGCTATGGCTACACCTTC

J: TRBJ1-4
length: 15
size: few
V: TRBV9
D: .
CDR3: CASSPGGSSGEKLFF
DNA: TGTGCCAGCAGCCCCGGTGGGAGCTCCGGGGAAAAACTGTTTTTT

J: TRBJ1-4
length: 16
size: few
V: TRBV7-9
D: .
CDR3: CASSLALGGLGEKLFF
DNA: TGTGCCAGCAGCTTAGCGCTCGGGGGGCTCGGAGAAAAACTGTTTTTT

J: TRBJ2-7
length: 13
size: .
V: TRBV10-2
D: TRBD1
CDR3: CASRSQGVGEQYF
DNA: TGCGCCAGCAGATCACAGGGGGTTGGCGAGCAGTACTTC

J: TRBJ1-1
length: 14
size: many
V: TRBV2
D: TRBD1
CDR3: CASSSQKGATEAFF
DNA: TGTGCCAGCAGTTCTCAGAAGGGGGCAACTGAAGCTTTCTTT

J: TRBJ2-7
length: 13
size: .
V: TRBV5-1
D: TRBD1
CDR3: CASTPGQSYEQYF
DNA: TGCGCCAGCACACCGGGACAGTCCTACGAGCAGTACTTC